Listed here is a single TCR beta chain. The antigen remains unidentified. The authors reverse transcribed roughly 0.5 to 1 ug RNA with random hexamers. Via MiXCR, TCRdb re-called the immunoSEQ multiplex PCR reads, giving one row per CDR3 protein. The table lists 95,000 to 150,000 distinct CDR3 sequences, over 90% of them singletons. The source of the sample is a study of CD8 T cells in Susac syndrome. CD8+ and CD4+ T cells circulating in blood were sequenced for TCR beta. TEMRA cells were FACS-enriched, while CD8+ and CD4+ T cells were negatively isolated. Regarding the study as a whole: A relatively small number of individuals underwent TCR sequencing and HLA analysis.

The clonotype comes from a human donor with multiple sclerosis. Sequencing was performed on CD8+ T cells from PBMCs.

CDR3 nucleotides: TGTGCCAGCAGGTCTTTCAGGGACGACTACGAGCAGTACTTC. It is translated as CASRSFRDDYEQYF. The chain is built from TRBV5-5 and TRBJ2-7; D assignment may be TRBD1 or TRBD2 (5 bases each). The V end was cut by 5 bases, the J end by 3 bases, with 15 bases between. CDR1 SGHKS and CDR2 YYEKEE come from the germline V gene (reference sequence). The CDR3 has 14 residues.